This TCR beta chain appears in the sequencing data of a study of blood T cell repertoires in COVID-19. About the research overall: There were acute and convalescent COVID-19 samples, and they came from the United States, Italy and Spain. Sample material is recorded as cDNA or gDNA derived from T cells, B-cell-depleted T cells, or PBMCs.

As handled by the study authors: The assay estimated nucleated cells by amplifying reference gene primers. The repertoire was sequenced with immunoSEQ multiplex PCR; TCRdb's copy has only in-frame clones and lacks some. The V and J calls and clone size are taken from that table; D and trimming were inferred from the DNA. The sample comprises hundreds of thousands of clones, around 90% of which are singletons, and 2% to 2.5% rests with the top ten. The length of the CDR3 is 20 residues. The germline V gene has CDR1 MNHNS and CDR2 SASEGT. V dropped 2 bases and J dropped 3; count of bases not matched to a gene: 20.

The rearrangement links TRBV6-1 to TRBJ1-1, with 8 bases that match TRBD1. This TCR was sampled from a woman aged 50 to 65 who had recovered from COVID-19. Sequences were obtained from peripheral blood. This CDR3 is CASSEPPTRRQGTVHTEAFF. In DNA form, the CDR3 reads TGTGCCAGCAGTGAACCCCCTACCAGGAGACAGGGGACGGTCCACACTGAAGCTTTCTTT.